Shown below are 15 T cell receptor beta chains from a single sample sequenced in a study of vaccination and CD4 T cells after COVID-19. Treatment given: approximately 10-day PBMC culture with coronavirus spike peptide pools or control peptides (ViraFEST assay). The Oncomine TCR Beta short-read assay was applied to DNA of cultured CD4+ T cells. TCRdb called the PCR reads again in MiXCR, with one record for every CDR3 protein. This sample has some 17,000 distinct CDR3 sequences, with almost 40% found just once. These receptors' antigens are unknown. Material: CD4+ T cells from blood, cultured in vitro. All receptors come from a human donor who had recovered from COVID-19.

For the CDR3, the DNA is TGTGCCAGCAGGTGGAGCGACTCGACCTACGAGCAGTACTTC. Protein sequence: CASRWSDSTYEQYF. The J gene is TRBJ2-7, the V gene TRBV2; D uncertain. V lost 6 bases, J lost 2 bases, and 14 bases lay in between. Germline CDR1 and CDR2: SNHLY and FYNNEI. The CDR3 runs to 14 residues.

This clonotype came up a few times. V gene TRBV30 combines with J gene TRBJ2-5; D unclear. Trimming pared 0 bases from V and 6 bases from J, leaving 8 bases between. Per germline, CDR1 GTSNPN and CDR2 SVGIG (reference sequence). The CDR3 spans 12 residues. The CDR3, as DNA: TGTGCCTGGAGTGTATTCCGCCAGACCCAGTACTTC. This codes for CAWSVFRQTQYF.

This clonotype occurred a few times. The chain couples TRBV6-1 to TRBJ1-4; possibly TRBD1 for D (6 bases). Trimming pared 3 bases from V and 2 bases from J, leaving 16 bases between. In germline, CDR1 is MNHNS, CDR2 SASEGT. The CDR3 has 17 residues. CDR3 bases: TGTGCCAGCAGTGATGGTACAGGGAGGGCGACTAATGAAAAACTGTTTTTT. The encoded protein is CASSDGTGRATNEKLFF.

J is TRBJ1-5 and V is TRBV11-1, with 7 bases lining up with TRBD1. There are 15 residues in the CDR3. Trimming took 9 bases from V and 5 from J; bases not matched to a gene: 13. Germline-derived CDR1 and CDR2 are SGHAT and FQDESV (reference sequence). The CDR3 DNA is TGTGCCAGACCGCGCGTAGGGGGCGTCGATCAGCCCCAGCATTTT. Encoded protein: CARPRVGGVDQPQHF.

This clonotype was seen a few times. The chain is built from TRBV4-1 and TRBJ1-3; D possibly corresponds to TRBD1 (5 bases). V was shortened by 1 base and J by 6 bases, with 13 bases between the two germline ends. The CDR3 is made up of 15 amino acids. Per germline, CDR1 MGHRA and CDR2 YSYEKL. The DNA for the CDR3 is TGCGCCAGCAGCCAAGTAGTTGCAGGGCCAAACACCATATATTTT. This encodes CASSQVVAGPNTIYF.

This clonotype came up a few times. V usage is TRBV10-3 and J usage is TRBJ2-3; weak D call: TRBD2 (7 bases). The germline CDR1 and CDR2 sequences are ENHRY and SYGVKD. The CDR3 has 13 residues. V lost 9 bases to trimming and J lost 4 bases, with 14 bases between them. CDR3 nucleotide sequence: TGTGCCATTACGGGGGGCGCCGCAGATACGCAGTATTTT. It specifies CAITGGAADTQYF.

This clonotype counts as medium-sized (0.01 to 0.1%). Here the CDR3 reads CAISERTVNNSPLHF. In DNA, the CDR3 is TGTGCCATCAGCGAACGGACAGTCAATAATTCACCCCTCCACTTT. The J gene is TRBJ1-6, the V gene TRBV10-3, with a possible D match to TRBD1 (6 bases). The CDR3 has 15 amino acids. Trimming pared 6 bases from V and 5 bases from J, leaving 14 bases between. Germline V gene data show CDR1 as ENHRY and CDR2 as SYGVKD.

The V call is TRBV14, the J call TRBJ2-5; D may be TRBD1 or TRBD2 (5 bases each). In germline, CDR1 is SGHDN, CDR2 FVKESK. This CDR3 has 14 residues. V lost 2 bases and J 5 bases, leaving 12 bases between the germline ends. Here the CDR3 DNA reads TGTGCCAGCAGCCAAATCGGGTGGGACGAGACCCAGTACTTC. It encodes CASSQIGWDETQYF.

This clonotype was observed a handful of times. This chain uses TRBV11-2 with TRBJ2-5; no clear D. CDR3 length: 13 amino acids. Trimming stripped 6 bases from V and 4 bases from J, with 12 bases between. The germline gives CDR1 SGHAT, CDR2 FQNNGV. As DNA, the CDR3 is TGTGCCAGCAGTCTTGTCACAGCAGAGACCCAGTACTTC. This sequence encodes CASSLVTAETQYF.

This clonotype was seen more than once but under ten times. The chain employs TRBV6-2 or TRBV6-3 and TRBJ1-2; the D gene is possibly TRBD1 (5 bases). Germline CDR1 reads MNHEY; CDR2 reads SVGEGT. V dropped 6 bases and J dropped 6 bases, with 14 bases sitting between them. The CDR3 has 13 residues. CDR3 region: CASSRLQGDGYTF. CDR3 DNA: TGTGCCAGCAGCAGACTCCAAGGGGATGGCTACACCTTC.

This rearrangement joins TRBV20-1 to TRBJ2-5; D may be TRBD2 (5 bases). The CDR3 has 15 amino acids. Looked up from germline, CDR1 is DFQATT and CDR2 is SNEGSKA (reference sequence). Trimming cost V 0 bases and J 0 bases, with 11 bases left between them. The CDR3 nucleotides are TGCAGTGCTAGAGAGGTAGCGTTCTACCAAGAGACCCAGTACTTC. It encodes CSAREVAFYQETQYF.

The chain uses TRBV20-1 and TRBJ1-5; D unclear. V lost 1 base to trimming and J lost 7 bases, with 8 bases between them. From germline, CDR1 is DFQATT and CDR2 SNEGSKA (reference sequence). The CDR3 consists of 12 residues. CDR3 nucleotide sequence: TGCAGTGCTAGAGGGCCTAGGCAGCCCCAGCATTTT. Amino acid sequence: CSARGPRQPQHF.

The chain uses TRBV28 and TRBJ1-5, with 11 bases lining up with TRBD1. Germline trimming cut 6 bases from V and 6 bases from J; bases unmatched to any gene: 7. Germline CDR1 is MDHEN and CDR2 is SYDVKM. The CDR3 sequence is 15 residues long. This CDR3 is CASRRTGGASQPQHF. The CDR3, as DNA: TGTGCCAGCAGGCGGACAGGGGGCGCGTCTCAGCCCCAGCATTTT.

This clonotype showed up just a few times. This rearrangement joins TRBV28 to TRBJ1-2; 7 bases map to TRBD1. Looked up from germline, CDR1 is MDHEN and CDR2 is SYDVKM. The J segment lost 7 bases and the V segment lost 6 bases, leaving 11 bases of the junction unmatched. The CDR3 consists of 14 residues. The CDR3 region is CASRRPGGGGGYTF. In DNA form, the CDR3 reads TGTGCCAGCAGACGTCCAGGGGGTGGCGGTGGCTACACCTTC.

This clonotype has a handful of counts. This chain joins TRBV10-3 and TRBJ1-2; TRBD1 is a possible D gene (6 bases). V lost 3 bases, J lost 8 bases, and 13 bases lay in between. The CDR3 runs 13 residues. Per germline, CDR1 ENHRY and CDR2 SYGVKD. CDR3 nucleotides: TGTGCCATCAGTGAAACACAGGGAACCGGCTACACCTTC. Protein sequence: CAISETQGTGYTF.